This T cell receptor beta chain comes out of a study of shared T cell receptors in the human thymus. This clone was observed a few times. The assay was immunoSEQ multiplex PCR, and TCRdb's table has in-frame clones only and misses some. The data contain 500,000 to 750,000 clones, 85% to 90% of them singletons. Germline V lookup: CDR1 MRHNA, CDR2 SNTAGT. CDR3 length: 12 residues. The V end was cut by 8 bases, the J end by 0 bases, with 6 bases between. The same data also went into a second study, on human thymus T cells. From that second work: Resections from corrective heart surgery provided thymus tissue. Apparent bias marked the V and J gene usage of thymic and blood repertoires. Related work showed strongly overlapping thymic repertoires across unrelated individuals.

The TCR originated in a boy in the first two years of life with a congenital heart defect. Sequences were obtained from thymocytes. The chain links TRBV6-4 to TRBJ2-3; no definite D call. The CDR3 bases are TGTGCCAGCCGACTCAGCACAGATACGCAGTATTTT. It codes for CASRLSTDTQYF.